Sequencing of this T cell receptor beta chain was carried out in a study of beta chain features in type 1 diabetes. About the research overall: Across every sample, about 110 million sorted cells were examined in total. Study-wide points: Comparison showed that naive, central memory and Treg TCRB repertoires appeared more similar among patients than among healthy donors.

As concerns this clone: Its cognate antigen is unknown.

Each population that was sorted was more than 98% pure. The investigators reverse transcribed all of the isolated RNA, so they sequenced expressed TCRB transcripts. Libraries were prepared by immunoSEQ multiplex PCR; TCRdb keeps only in-frame clonotypes and omits some of them. The sample holds about 250,000 clones, about 14% seen once. CDR3 length: 13 amino acids. V was pared by 6 bases and J by 7 bases, with 4 bases of the junction left unmatched. CDR1 SQVTM and CDR2 ANQGSEA come from the germline V gene. Sequenced material: naive CD4+ T cells from blood. This receptor was taken from a woman between 40 and 55 years old in good health. The chain joins TRBV29-1 to TRBJ1-6; 9 bases map to TRBD1. The CDR3 nucleotides read TGCAGCGTCGGGACAGGGTCGAATTCACCCCTCCACTTT. Translating it yields CSVGTGSNSPLHF.